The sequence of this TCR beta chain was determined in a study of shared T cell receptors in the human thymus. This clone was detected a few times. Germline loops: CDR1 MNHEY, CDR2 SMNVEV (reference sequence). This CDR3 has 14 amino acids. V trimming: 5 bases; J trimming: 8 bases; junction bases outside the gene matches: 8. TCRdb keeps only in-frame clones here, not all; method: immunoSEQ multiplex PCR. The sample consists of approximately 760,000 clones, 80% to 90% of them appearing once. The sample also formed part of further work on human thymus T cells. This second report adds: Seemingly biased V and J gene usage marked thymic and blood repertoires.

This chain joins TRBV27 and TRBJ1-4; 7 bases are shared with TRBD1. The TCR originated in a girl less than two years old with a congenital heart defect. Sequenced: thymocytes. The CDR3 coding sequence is TGTGCCAGCAGTCAAGACAGGGCCAGCGAAAAACTGTTTTTT. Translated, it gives CASSQDRASEKLFF.